The 14 T cell receptor beta chains reported below all come from one sample, sequenced in a study of CD8+CD57+ T cells in acquired aplastic anemia. The sequenced patients had an expansion of CD8+CD57+ cells seen by flow cytometry. CDR3 and TCR beta VDJ profiling relied on genomic DNA as the template. TCRdb redid the calling of the reads with MiXCR, one entry per CDR3 protein. The profile shows around 210,000 distinct CDR3 sequences, approximately 60% of them singletons. The sample comprised sorted CD4+, CD8+, or CD8+CD57+ T cells (not recorded which) from PBMCs. These receptors were collected from a human donor with aplastic anemia.

The rearrangement joins TRBV7-9 to TRBJ2-7, with a tentative D call TRBD1 (6 bases). The length of the CDR3 is 12 residues. CDR1 is SEHNR and CDR2 is FQNEAQ in the germline V gene (reference sequence). V lost 8 bases, J lost 4 bases, and 12 bases lay in between. The CDR3 DNA reads as TGTGCCAGCGAGCACAGGGCTTACGAGCAGTACTTC. This translates into CASEHRAYEQYF.

The chain has TRBV10-3 and TRBJ1-5, with D possibly being TRBD1 (5 bases). Looked up from germline, CDR1 is ENHRY and CDR2 is SYGVKD. The CDR3 loop spans 14 amino acids. V was pared by 5 bases and J by 1 base, with 9 bases between. The CDR3 sequence is CAISQGESNQPQHF. The CDR3 DNA sequence: TGTGCCATCAGTCAGGGAGAGAGCAATCAGCCCCAGCATTTT.

The chain recombines TRBV20-1 with TRBJ2-3; the D gene is possibly TRBD2 (6 bases). Germline V gives CDR1 DFQATT, CDR2 SNEGSKA (reference sequence). CDR3 length equals 14 residues. Between the trimmed V and J ends, which lost 1 base and 4 bases, there was a span of 12 bases. CDR3 loop: CSARVGGTADTQYF. For the CDR3, the DNA is TGCAGTGCTAGAGTCGGGGGTACCGCAGATACGCAGTATTTT.

CDR3 sequence (DNA): TGTGCCAGCCAAGCCCTGGGCAGGGGGTCAGGAAACACTGAAGCTTTCTTT. Its translation is CASQALGRGSGNTEAFF. This chain connects TRBV12-3 or TRBV12-4 to TRBJ1-1; 7 bases match TRBD1. The CDR3 loop spans 17 amino acids. J lost 2 bases, V lost 8 bases, and 17 bases had no gene match.

The table lists this clonotype with many counts. The chain recombines TRBV12-3 or TRBV12-4 with TRBJ2-3; TRBD1 matches 9 bases. J lost 3 bases, V lost 4 bases, and 5 bases had no gene match. This CDR3 spans 15 amino acids. CDR3 region: CASSSPGQGTDTQYF. In DNA form, the CDR3 reads TGTGCCAGCAGTTCACCGGGACAGGGAACAGATACGCAGTATTTT.

This clonotype was observed a handful of times. The chain is built from TRBV9 and TRBJ2-7, with 8 bases identical to TRBD1. J was trimmed by 2 bases and V by 3 bases; bases with no gene match: 7. The CDR3 has 15 amino acids. CDR1 and CDR2 (germline): SGDLS, YYNGEE. DNA of the CDR3: TGTGCCAGCAGCGCGCTGACAGGGGCGGCCTACGAGCAGTACTTC. Translation: CASSALTGAAYEQYF.

The CDR3 loop is CATVTKSSYNEQFF. CDR3 nucleotides: TGTGCCACCGTTACGAAAAGCTCCTACAATGAGCAGTTCTTC. V is TRBV10-3 and J is TRBJ2-1; D not certain. There are 14 residues in the CDR3. Germline values: CDR1 ENHRY, CDR2 SYGVKD. V gave up 10 bases and J gave up 0 bases, with 13 bases separating them.

The chain is built from TRBV24-1 and TRBJ1-1, with unresolved D. Germline CDR1 reads KGHDR; CDR2 reads SFDVKD. V was pared by 9 bases and J by 0 bases, with 13 bases between. This CDR3 comprises 14 residues. CDR3 protein: CATQRNGVNTEAFF. CDR3 nucleotide sequence: TGTGCCACCCAACGAAATGGGGTGAACACTGAAGCTTTCTTT.

The rearrangement joins TRBV12-3 or TRBV12-4 to TRBJ2-1; TRBD2 might be the D (5 bases). Trimming shortened V by 2 bases and J by 7 bases, and 12 bases separated the two germline ends. The CDR3 has 14 amino acids. CDR3 protein: CASSLSGSANEQFF. Here the CDR3 DNA reads TGTGCCAGCAGTTTAAGCGGTTCCGCTAATGAGCAGTTCTTC.

This clonotype has just one count. V and J are TRBV5-6 and TRBJ2-7; D gene unclear. Trimming stripped 4 bases from V and 2 bases from J, with 10 bases between. The CDR3 covers 13 residues. CDR1 is SGHDT, CDR2 YYEEEE, per germline. In DNA form, the CDR3 reads TGTGCCAGCAGCCCCGGTGTGACCTACGAGCAGTACTTC. Its translation is CASSPGVTYEQYF.

The CDR3 reads CASSLTNGNEKLFF. The CDR3 DNA reads as TGCGCCAGCAGCTTGACAAATGGGAATGAAAAACTGTTTTTT. The chain combines TRBV5-1 with TRBJ1-4; no definite D call. This CDR3 is 14 amino acids long. Germline CDR1 is SGHRS and CDR2 is YFSETQ. Between the trimmed V and J ends, which lost 1 base and 5 bases, there was a span of 9 bases.

The gene calls are TRBV29-1 and TRBJ2-2; the D is unclear. There are 15 residues in the CDR3. V was trimmed by 0 bases and J by 2 bases, leaving 10 bases between them. The germline gives CDR1 SQVTM, CDR2 ANQGSEA. CDR3 sequence: CSVEDQWGNTGELFF. CDR3 in DNA: TGCAGCGTTGAAGATCAATGGGGTAACACCGGGGAGCTGTTTTTT.

The table lists this clonotype with a few counts. The gene calls are TRBV2 and TRBJ2-5; 7 nucleotides line up with TRBD2. Germline V lookup: CDR1 SNHLY, CDR2 FYNNEI. The CDR3 is made up of 14 amino acids. The J segment lost 4 bases and the V segment lost 1 base, leaving 3 bases of the junction unmatched. CDR3 nucleotides: TGTGCCAGCAGTGAAGAGTCGGGAGGAGAGACCCAGTACTTC. Residues: CASSEESGGETQYF.

V and J are TRBV25-1 and TRBJ1-1, with 10 nucleotides matching TRBD1. Looked up from germline, CDR1 is MGHDK and CDR2 is SYGVNS. Unmatched junction bases numbered 7, after V lost 6 bases and J lost 6 bases. The CDR3 loop spans 14 amino acids. CDR3 protein: CASRRTGGKAEAFF. The CDR3 region has the DNA TGTGCCAGCAGGAGGACAGGGGGAAAGGCTGAAGCTTTCTTT.